This T cell receptor (beta chain) was documented in a study of T cells in Graves' hyperthyroidism and ophthalmopathy (dated by TCRdb to the late 2010s). Study-level background: Peripheral blood was collected at initial diagnosis, before any treatment. To identify TCR V-J signatures that set the groups apart, the researchers used a discovery cohort of about a hundred patients, made up of around 40 with Graves' ophthalmopathy and about 55 with stable Graves' hyperthyroidism. Thyroid tissue and blood T-cell repertoires from several Graves' hyperthyroidism patients were also compared in the study. After blood sampling, hyperthyroidism patients were treated with methimazole at a starting dose of 30 mg daily, and ophthalmopathy patients were treated with high-dose intravenous methylprednisolone. For training and testing, the 100 or so patients in the discovery cohort were randomly divided in a 7:3 ratio. Whether ophthalmopathy could be predicted prospectively was tested in an independent validation cohort made up of roughly 19 hyperthyroidism patients plus 17 patients who later progressed to ophthalmopathy. The paper reports TCR Vbeta CDR3 sequencing of 130 to 150 peripheral blood samples: 40 to 45 ophthalmopathy, fewer than 80 hyperthyroidism and around 17 progressor patients. General findings and caveats noted by the study authors: In cross-validation, a model built on a 13 V-J signature told ophthalmopathy apart from stable hyperthyroidism with 85% to 90% sensitivity and roughly 83% specificity, and in testing the same model reached 80%/75%. Sample size was not statistically predetermined, and blinding of investigators to group allocation was not performed. Blood samples also contained most of the expanded thyroid clonotypes (frequency above 0.001), which suggests that blood repertoires may reflect thyroid immune responses. In validation, the model predicted progression to ophthalmopathy with approximately 69% sensitivity and around 72% specificity, a median of around six months before onset.

On this clonotype itself: What antigen it recognizes has not been identified. One end of the junction fails to match germline, which may point to a read error.

Stable Graves' hyperthyroidism was defined as the absence of progression to ophthalmopathy over 18 months of follow-up. Hyperthyroidism patients were newly diagnosed, had a disease duration of under 2 months, and were aged 18 to 65 years. Patients with uncontrolled infections, other autoimmune diseases, pregnancy or lactation were excluded. Diagnoses were based on clinical symptoms, serum thyroxine and TRAb, thyroid ultrasound and orbital computed tomography. PBMCs were isolated from about 10 ml of fresh peripheral blood by Ficoll-Paque density gradient centrifugation. Total RNA was extracted using Trizol reagent, and RNA quality was assessed on an Agilent 2100 Bioanalyzer. As encoded in the germline V gene (reference sequence), CDR1 is LGHDT while CDR2 is YNNKEL. Inclusive of the bounding cysteine and phenylalanine, the CDR3 is 14 residues long. Of the read, only the CDR3 DNA is kept; its 42 bases are in frame from base 1.

Amplification of TCR beta CDR3 regions was carried out from RNA transcripts. The first round of RT-PCR for the TCR CDR3 was performed with the HTBI primer set and the Qiagen OneStep RT-PCR kit. Libraries were constructed in a second round of multiplex PCR, after which size selection and purification were performed. Libraries were sequenced paired-end with 100 bp reads on an Illumina HiSeq2000. Under the source paper's analysis protocol: SOAPnuke was used to process the raw data, removing reads that contained adapters or uncalled bases, had a mean Phred below 15, or lacked an exact match to the constant primer or identifier. COPE v1.2.5 was used to merge high-quality paired reads, and clonotypes were defined as unique nucleotide sequences. Clonotypes were aligned to IMGT TRBV, TRBD and TRBJ reference segments using MiTCR v1.1. Only V-J combinations with frequency above 0.0001, covering roughly 99% of repertoires, were analysed. A TCS score was defined as the ratio between F50 (clonal expansion) and ExV (chaos), using BLOSUM62-based TCRdist between CDR3 peptides within each V-J. Welch's t-statistics and random forest reduced fewer than 550 V-J features to 10 to 15, which were used in a naive Bayes classifier (R e1071). TCRdb ran its own pipeline on the public reads, namely fastp trimming at Q25 and MiXCR clone calling, and kept in-frame beta chains. Rows matching on CDR3 protein sequence are summarized as one entry with the most common DNA and genes. The V and J calls come from TCRdb's annotation, not from the publication. For this sample there are a few hundred thousand distinct CDR3 sequences; under 15% appear just once. The top ten hold 32% of the sample.

Material: blood. The source is a woman in her 30s with Graves' hyperthyroidism. The sequence is built from TRBV3-1 and TRBJ1-1; 8 central bases correspond to TRBD1. The nucleotide sequence is given as TGTGCCGGCAGCCAAGATTGGCAGGGGGCGATTGCTTTCTTT. Its product reads: CAGSQDWQGAIAFF.